Below are 16 T cell receptor beta chains sequenced from a single sample in a study of identical twins. TCRdb called the 5' RACE reads again in MiXCR, with one record for every CDR3 protein. This sample yields more than 400,000 distinct CDR3 sequences, of which nearly 15% are seen a single time; roughly 0.42% belongs to the top ten. In addition, the sample was reused for a study of yellow fever vaccine responses in identical twins.

The sequenced material came from CD4+ T cells sorted from blood. Every receptor here comes from a woman younger than 30 in good health.

This clonotype was observed a handful of times. The V and J genes are TRBV3-1 and TRBJ2-1; D might be TRBD1 or TRBD2, each matching 5 bases. CDR1 and CDR2 from the germline V gene are LGHDT and YNNKEL (reference sequence). V lost 7 bases to trimming and J lost 5 bases, with 12 bases between them. CDR3 length equals 13 residues. The CDR3 nucleotides read TGTGCCAGCAAGGGGAGTGGCCACAATGAGCAGTTCTTC. Translation gives CASKGSGHNEQFF.

Concerning this clonotype itself: The junction and the germline gene differ at one end; a read error may be behind it. The CDR3 sequence: CASKQGKVADTQNF. Here the CDR3 DNA reads TGTGCCAGCAAACAGGGGAAGGTTGCAGATACGCAGAATTTT. The chain uses TRBV2 and TRBJ2-3, with TRBD1 identical over 7 bases. CDR3 length: 14 residues. Germline assignment: CDR1 SNHLY and CDR2 FYNNEI.

J is TRBJ2-5 and V is TRBV24-1; possible D gene TRBD2, 6 bases. The CDR3 contains 14 residues. Trimming stripped 3 bases from V and 5 bases from J, with 12 bases between. CDR1 and CDR2 from the germline V gene are KGHDR and SFDVKD. In DNA form, the CDR3 reads TGTGCCACCAGTGATGCTGGGGGAGGTGAGACCCAGTACTTC. Translating gives CATSDAGGGETQYF.

This clonotype was seen a handful of times. V gene TRBV5-1 combines with J gene TRBJ2-7, with D maybe TRBD1 (6 bases). The ends were cut back, 4 bases at V and 0 bases at J, with 14 bases in the middle. The CDR3 is made up of 15 amino acids. Germline values: CDR1 SGHRS, CDR2 YFSETQ. This chain's CDR3 is CASSEGTGNSYEQYF. The CDR3 coding sequence is TGCGCCAGCAGCGAAGGAACAGGGAACTCCTACGAGCAGTACTTC.

This clonotype was picked up a small number of times. The chain links TRBV29-1 to TRBJ2-1; 7 bases agree with TRBD2. Losses at the gene ends were 1 base for V and 2 bases for J; bases not matched to a gene: 5. Germline V lookup: CDR1 SQVTM, CDR2 ANQGSEA. The CDR3 sequence is 15 residues long. CDR3 residues: CSVEGTSGAYNEQFF. The DNA for the CDR3 is TGCAGCGTTGAAGGGACTAGTGGGGCCTACAATGAGCAGTTCTTC.

The V call is TRBV21-1, the J call TRBJ2-3; the table's D call of TRBD2 was not tested on the DNA. TRBV21-1 is a known pseudogene. CDR3 size: 15 residues. This CDR3 is CASCPLAGAADTQYF. The CDR3 coding sequence is TGTGCCAGCTGTCCTTTAGCGGGAGCGGCAGATACGCAGTATTTT.

This clonotype showed up just a few times. The chain couples TRBV3-1 to TRBJ2-7, with TRBD2 matching over 10 bases. CDR3 length: 15 residues. Per the germline V gene, CDR1 is LGHDT and CDR2 is YNNKEL (reference sequence). J lost 6 bases, V lost 5 bases, and 10 bases had no gene match. The DNA for the CDR3 is TGTGCCAGCAGCTTCGGGACTAGCGAGCTTTCCGAGCAGTACTTC. Its protein is CASSFGTSELSEQYF.

This chain connects TRBV7-8 to TRBJ1-6; 9 nucleotides agree with TRBD1. The CDR3 has 14 amino acids. The junction had 3 bases not matched to a gene; V was cut back by 6 bases and J by 6 bases. CDR1 SGHVS and CDR2 FQNEAQ come from the germline V gene. The CDR3, as DNA: TGTGCCAGCAGACAGGGGGCGAGTAATTCACCCCTCCACTTT. Protein: CASRQGASNSPLHF. The full variable domain, with the rest looked up from reference TRBV7-8 and TRBJ1-6, is GAGVSQSPRYKVAKRGQDVALRCDPISGHVSLFWYQQALGQGPEFLTYFQNEAQLDKSGLPSDRFFAERPEGSVSTLKIQRTQQEDSAVYLCASRQGASNSPLHFGNGTRLTVT.

The genes are TRBV7-2 and TRBJ2-1, with 7 positions matching TRBD2. V was pared by 8 bases and J by 3 bases, with 7 bases of the junction left unmatched. The germline V gene has CDR1 SGHTA and CDR2 FQGNSA. The CDR3 covers 14 residues. The CDR3: CASQSSGIYNEQFF. The CDR3 DNA sequence: TGTGCCAGCCAGTCTAGCGGTATCTACAATGAGCAGTTCTTC.

The rearrangement joins TRBV11-3 to TRBJ2-1, with D unresolved. CDR1 is SGHNT and CDR2 is YENEEA in the germline V gene. The CDR3 contains 16 residues. The V and J ends lost 2 bases and 3 bases respectively, with 14 bases between them. The chain's CDR3 is CASSLKPGQFYNEQFF. CDR3 DNA sequence: TGTGCCAGCAGCTTAAAACCTGGCCAATTCTACAATGAGCAGTTCTTC.

The chain couples TRBV5-1 to TRBJ2-2, with unresolved D. Trimming took 0 bases from V and 6 from J, leaving 12 bases between them. CDR1 is SGHRS and CDR2 is YFSETQ in the germline V gene. This CDR3 region has 15 residues. As DNA, the CDR3 is TGCGCCAGCAGCTTGGATTTTCGGGCCCCCGGGGAGCTGTTTTTT. This translates into CASSLDFRAPGELFF.

This clonotype was recorded a few times. The chain joins TRBV6-1 to TRBJ1-3; D gene uncertain. This CDR3 is built from 14 residues. Germline CDR1 reads MNHNS; CDR2 reads SASEGT. V was pared by 10 bases and J by 1 base, with 14 bases between. The CDR3 nucleotides read TGTGCCACCCGAAAGGTGGGATCTGGAAACACCATATATTTT. Translation: CATRKVGSGNTIYF.

The chain uses TRBV7-2 and TRBJ2-7; D not resolved. The CDR3 is 14 amino acids. Looked up from germline, CDR1 is SGHTA and CDR2 is FQGNSA. Trimming removed 5 bases from V and 6 bases from J, with 17 bases in between. CDR3: CASSPTYGISEQYV. The CDR3, as DNA: TGTGCCAGCAGCCCGACGTATGGGATTAGCGAGCAGTACGTC.

This clonotype has just a few counts. The chain combines TRBV20-1 with TRBJ2-1; the D is unclear. Trimming took off 6 bases at V and 4 bases at J, with 16 bases between the two ends. CDR1 is DFQATT, CDR2 SNEGSKA, per germline (reference sequence). The CDR3 length is 14 residues. CDR3 bases: TGCAGTGCGAAGCTCGGCAGGAAGTACAATGAGCAGTTCTTC. Translating it yields CSAKLGRKYNEQFF.

In this sample, this clonotype turned up a few times. The chain combines TRBV29-1 with TRBJ1-2, with a possible D match to TRBD1 (5 bases). Germline CDR1 reads SQVTM; CDR2 reads ANQGSEA. There are 14 residues in the CDR3. Trimming removed 6 bases at V and 0 bases at J, with 14 bases between. CDR3 sequence: CSVEHRLTNYGYTF. The CDR3 DNA reads TGCAGCGTGGAACACAGGCTTACTAACTATGGCTACACCTTC.

In the case of this clonotype: One end of the junction is discordant with germline, which a read error may explain. The chain's CDR3 is CASQPRTAQNIQYF. In nucleotides, the CDR3 is TGTGCCAGCCAGCCCAGGACAGCCCAAAACATTCAGTACTTC. The rearrangement uses TRBV2 and TRBJ2-4, with D possibly TRBD1 on 6 matching bases. The CDR3 loop spans 14 amino acids. CDR1 and CDR2 from the germline V gene are SNHLY and FYNNEI. The entire variable domain, with the rest obtained from reference TRBV2 and TRBJ2-4, is as follows: EPEVTQTPSHQVTQMGQEVILRCVPISNHLYFYWYRQILGQKVEFLVSFYNNEISEKSEIFDDQFSVERPDGSNFTLKIRSTKLEDSAMYFCASQPRTAQNIQYFGAGTRLSVL.